This T cell receptor (beta chain) is from a study of OX40 agonist ivuxolimab in advanced cancers. The germline V and J ends were trimmed by 7 bases and 1 base, with 11 bases remaining between them. This CDR3 contains 13 residues. Germline-derived CDR1 and CDR2 are MNHEY and SVGAGI. This table comes from immunoSEQ multiplex PCR, and its TCRdb copy is limited to in-frame clones, with some not included. The profile shows more than 85,000 clones, 75% to 95% of them singletons. This chain connects TRBV6-5 to TRBJ2-7; no firm D call. The receptor's source is an adult with an advanced solid tumor such as melanoma, head and neck, liver or kidney cancer. The sample was CD4+ or CD8+ T cells sorted from blood, taken in a trial of the OX40 agonist ivuxolimab. The CDR3 reads CASTLPGSYEQYF. The CDR3 DNA is TGTGCCAGCACCCTCCCAGGTTCCTACGAGCAGTACTTC.